This T cell receptor beta chain was found in a study of blood T cell repertoires in COVID-19. At the level of the study: COVID-19 samples, acute and convalescent, were from the United States, Italy and Spain. T cells, B-cell-depleted T cells, or PBMCs supplied cDNA or gDNA.

Enrolled during active infection, Seattle patients were then followed longitudinally. CDR1 is MNHEY, CDR2 SMNVEV, per germline (reference sequence). CDR3 length: 15 amino acids. Trimming cost V 4 bases and J 4 bases, with 16 bases left between them. Under the authors' procedure: The authors estimated nucleated cell counts from reference gene primer amplification. TCRdb's table, derived via immunoSEQ multiplex PCR, lists solely in-frame clones and lacks some. From that table come the V and J calls and clone size; the DNA was used to work out D and trimming. Counted here are about 200,000 clones, 80% to 85% occurring once; the ten biggest clones make up approximately 5.6%.

The sample consisted of peripheral blood. This rearrangement joins TRBV27 to TRBJ1-1; TRBD1 is a possible D gene (5 bases). This sequence originates from a woman aged 70-85 years with COVID-19, enrolled during active disease. The CDR3 DNA sequence: TGTGCCAGCAGTTCCCACCGGACAATGCCCACTGAAGCTTTCTTT. Amino acid sequence: CASSSHRTMPTEAFF.